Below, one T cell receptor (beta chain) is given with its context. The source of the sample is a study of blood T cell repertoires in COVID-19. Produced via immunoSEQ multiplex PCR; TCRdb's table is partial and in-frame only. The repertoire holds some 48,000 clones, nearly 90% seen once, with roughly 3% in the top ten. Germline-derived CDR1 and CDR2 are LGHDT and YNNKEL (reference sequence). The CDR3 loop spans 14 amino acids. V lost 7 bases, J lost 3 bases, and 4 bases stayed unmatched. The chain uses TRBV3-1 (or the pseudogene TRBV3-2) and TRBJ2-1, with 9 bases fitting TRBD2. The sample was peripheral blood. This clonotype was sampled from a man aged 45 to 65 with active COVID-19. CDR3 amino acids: CASTLAGIYNEQFF. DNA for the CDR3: TGTGCCAGCACTCTAGCGGGGATCTACAATGAGCAGTTCTTC.